This T cell receptor (beta chain) emerged from a study of OX40 agonist ivuxolimab in advanced cancers. General study results and limits: Normalized T-cell clonal expansion was also low in a subset of nonresponders.

Method: immunoSEQ multiplex PCR; TCRdb's copy keeps in-frame clones and lacks some. The sample carries 70,000 or so clones, roughly 92% recorded once. Germline-derived CDR1 and CDR2 are SGHAT and FQNNGV. This CDR3 contains 12 residues. V shed 10 bases and J 4 bases; nucleotides not matched to a gene: 4. Note on this clone: Its cognate antigen is unknown.

This rearrangement joins TRBV11-2 to TRBJ2-1, with 7 positions matching TRBD2. The input for sequencing was CD4+ or CD8+ T cells sorted from blood, taken in a trial of the OX40 agonist ivuxolimab. The receptor's source is an adult with an advanced solid tumor such as melanoma, head and neck, liver or kidney cancer. The CDR3 loop reads CATQAGYNEQFF. The CDR3 DNA is TGTGCCACCCAAGCGGGGTACAATGAGCAGTTCTTC.